A single sample is the source of the 27 T cell receptor beta chains below, sequenced in a study of blood T cell repertoires in COVID-19. TCRdb keeps only in-frame clones here, not all; method: immunoSEQ multiplex PCR. This sample has about 87,000 clones; more than 70% occur once, and the top ten carry under 30%. The sequenced sample consisted of peripheral blood. The receptor set was obtained from a human donor in a cohort sampled during active COVID-19.

The CDR3 spells CASSPTLDTFRTLHF. The CDR3 DNA sequence: TGTGCCAGCAGTCCCACACTTGACACTTTTCGGACCCTCCACTTT. The chain recombines TRBV7-2 with TRBJ1-6; D not certain. The CDR3 covers 15 residues. Trimming stripped 6 bases from V and 14 bases from J, with 23 bases between. CDR1 is SGHTA and CDR2 is FQGNSA in the germline V gene. The whole variable domain, filled in from reference TRBV7-2 and TRBJ1-6, reads GAGVSQSPSNKVTEKGKDVELRCDPISGHTALYWYRQSLGQGLEFLIYFQGNSAPDKSGLPSDRFSAERTGGSVSTLTIQRTQQEDSAVYLCASSPTLDTFRTLHFGNGTRLTVT.

This clone turned up a few times. The chain employs TRBV12-3 or TRBV12-4 and TRBJ2-7; D perhaps matches TRBD1 (5 bases). V gave up 3 bases and J gave up 6 bases, with 9 bases separating them. The CDR3 length is 12 residues. DNA for the CDR3: TGTGCCAGCAGTTTTGGGGCAGGCGAGCAGTACTTC. Its protein is CASSFGAGEQYF.

This rearrangement joins TRBV7-2 to TRBJ2-2; 10 nucleotides align to TRBD1. CDR3 length: 16 residues. Trimming cost V 5 bases and J 5 bases; bases outside gene matches: 8. Germline assignment: CDR1 SGHTA and CDR2 FQGNSA. In DNA form, the CDR3 reads TGTGCCAGCAGCCCCGGGACAGGGGCTGGGACCGGGGAGCTGTTTTTT. It yields the protein CASSPGTGAGTGELFF.

The rearrangement joins TRBV14 to TRBJ2-7; a weak D match, TRBD2 (5 bases). This CDR3 has 14 residues. Germline CDR1 is SGHDN and CDR2 is FVKESK. With 0 bases removed from V and 3 bases from J, the gap between germline ends came to 9 bases. The CDR3 DNA is TGTGCCAGCAGCCAAGATCGGGAAAGCTACGAGCAGTACTTC. Protein: CASSQDRESYEQYF.

The chain combines TRBV7-6 with TRBJ1-1; TRBD1 matches 7 bases. Per germline, CDR1 SGHVS and CDR2 FNYEAQ. This CDR3 contains 16 residues. Trimming took 1 base from V and 4 from J; bases not matched to a gene: 9. This chain's CDR3 is CASSLGRAGGFTEAFF. The CDR3 DNA reads as TGTGCCAGCAGCTTAGGTCGGGCAGGGGGTTTCACTGAAGCTTTCTTT.

The chain employs TRBV19 and TRBJ2-2, with 12 bases that match TRBD2. CDR1 and CDR2 from the germline V gene are LNHDA and SQIVND (reference sequence). The CDR3 is made up of 17 amino acids. With V trimmed by 7 bases and J by 1 base, 7 bases remained unmatched. CDR3 residues: CASTFASGGENTGELFF. The CDR3 DNA is TGTGCCAGTACTTTCGCTAGCGGGGGGGAGAACACCGGGGAGCTGTTTTTT.

J is TRBJ2-6 and V is TRBV9; TRBD2 is a possible D gene (5 bases). The CDR3 contains 16 residues. The germline CDR1 and CDR2 sequences are SGDLS and YYNGEE. The germline V and J ends were trimmed by 4 bases and 4 bases, with 15 bases remaining between them. CDR3 nucleotide sequence: TGTGCCAGCAGCCGGGGTTGGGTGATGGGGGCCAACGTCCTGACTTTC. Translation gives CASSRGWVMGANVLTF.

J is TRBJ2-5 and V is TRBV5-1; weak D call: TRBD2 (5 bases). The germline V gene encodes CDR1 SGHRS and CDR2 YFSETQ. V shed 4 bases and J shed 1 base, with 17 bases lying between them. The CDR3 is 16 residues long. The CDR3 loop is CASSPGSGWGQETQYF. In nucleotides, the CDR3 is TGCGCCAGCAGCCCCGGATCGGGGTGGGGCCAAGAGACCCAGTACTTC.

V is TRBV18 and J is TRBJ2-2; D unclear. V dropped 3 bases and J dropped 4 bases, with 3 bases sitting between them. Germline CDR1 reads KGHSH; CDR2 reads LQKENI. The CDR3 loop spans 12 amino acids. CDR3 loop: CASSPSTGELFF. In DNA form, the CDR3 reads TGTGCCAGCTCACCGAGCACCGGGGAGCTGTTTTTT.

The chain has TRBV7-9 and TRBJ1-5, with D unclear. V lost 5 bases and J lost 2, with 7 bases in between. The germline V gene has CDR1 SEHNR and CDR2 FQNEAQ (reference sequence). The CDR3 is 13 amino acids. CDR3 sequence reads: CASSPEGNQPQHF. Here the CDR3 DNA reads TGTGCCAGCAGCCCCGAGGGCAATCAGCCCCAGCATTTT.

This chain's CDR3 is CAVQGSGNTIYF. CDR3 sequence (DNA): TGTGCCGTCCAGGGGTCAGGAAACACCATATATTTT. The chain joins TRBV6-5 to TRBJ1-3; tentative D call: TRBD1 (6 bases). The CDR3 loop spans 12 amino acids. The V and J ends lost 11 bases and 4 bases respectively, with 12 bases between them. Germline CDR1 reads MNHEY; CDR2 reads SVGAGI.

The table lists this clone with a few counts. The chain is built from TRBV5-4 and TRBJ2-3; TRBD2 might be the D (5 bases). V lost 0 bases and J 0 bases, leaving 8 bases between the germline ends. There are 15 residues in the CDR3. The germline CDR1 and CDR2 sequences are SGHNT and YYREEE (reference sequence). The CDR3 here is CASSLDSVSTDTQYF. In DNA form, the CDR3 reads TGTGCCAGCAGCTTGGATAGCGTAAGCACAGATACGCAGTATTTT.

This chain uses TRBV7-9 with TRBJ2-1; D not resolved. The CDR3 contains 11 residues. Germline lookup yields CDR1 SEHNR and CDR2 FQNEAQ (reference sequence). Trimming took off 6 bases at V and 7 bases at J, with 7 bases between the two ends. The CDR3 reads CASRSGNEQFF. The CDR3 region has the DNA TGTGCCAGCAGGTCAGGAAATGAGCAGTTCTTC.

The chain has TRBV28 and TRBJ2-1, with 8 bases fitting TRBD2. V dropped 6 bases and J dropped 9; count of bases not matched to a gene: 10. The CDR3 loop spans 14 amino acids. Germline CDR1 MDHEN, CDR2 SYDVKM. CDR3 region: CASRLGTRGSEQFF. The DNA for the CDR3 is TGTGCCAGCAGATTAGGGACTAGAGGGTCTGAGCAGTTCTTC.

CDR3 amino acids: CASSLNSGSGGTGELFF. CDR3 bases: TGCGCCAGCAGCTTGAATAGCGGGAGTGGAGGCACCGGGGAGCTGTTTTTT. The V gene is TRBV5-1, the J gene TRBJ2-2, with TRBD2 matching over 9 bases. The CDR3 is 17 amino acids. Germline CDR1 is SGHRS and CDR2 is YFSETQ. After removal of 1 base from V and 4 bases from J, the junction contained 8 bases not matched to a gene.

The chain joins TRBV4-3 to TRBJ2-7, with D hard to call. The CDR3 is made up of 16 amino acids. Trimming pared 0 bases from V and 4 bases from J, leaving 16 bases between. Germline CDR1 and CDR2: LGHNA and YSLEER. CDR3 amino acids: CASSQDPNQRSYEQYF. The CDR3, as DNA: TGCGCCAGCAGCCAAGATCCGAACCAGCGATCTTACGAGCAGTACTTC.

This chain joins TRBV15 and TRBJ2-1; a weak D match, TRBD2 (5 bases). CDR1 is LNHNV and CDR2 is YYDKDF in the germline V gene (reference sequence). This CDR3 comprises 15 residues. V was pared by 0 bases and J by 4 bases, with 10 bases between. Here the CDR3 DNA reads TGTGCCACCAGCAGAGACCTCACTAGGTACAATGAGCAGTTCTTC. It encodes CATSRDLTRYNEQFF.

This sequence joins TRBV10-1 and TRBJ2-1, with TRBD1 matching over 7 bases. Germline lookup yields CDR1 WNHNN and CDR2 SYGVQD (reference sequence). The J segment lost 5 bases and the V segment lost 4 bases, leaving 2 bases of the junction unmatched. The CDR3 consists of 13 residues. This CDR3 is CASSGDSNNEQFF. DNA of the CDR3: TGCGCCAGCAGTGGGGACAGCAACAATGAGCAGTTCTTC.

The CDR3 spells CASSLASEYNSPLHF. The CDR3 DNA sequence: TGCGCCAGCAGCTTGGCCTCAGAATATAATTCACCCCTCCACTTT. V gene TRBV5-1 combines with J gene TRBJ1-6; D is uncertain. The ends were cut back, 0 bases at V and 4 bases at J, with 8 bases in the middle. The CDR3 has 15 amino acids. CDR1 and CDR2 (germline): SGHRS, YFSETQ.

The J gene is TRBJ2-7, the V gene TRBV7-6; 11 nucleotides agree with TRBD1. With 4 bases clipped from V and 7 bases from J, the junction kept 9 bases outside the gene matches. The germline V gene has CDR1 SGHVS and CDR2 FNYEAQ. The CDR3 is 15 residues long. CDR3 residues: CASSSRTGGAGEQYF. The CDR3 DNA is TGTGCCAGCAGCTCCAGGACAGGGGGCGCGGGAGAGCAGTACTTC. The entire variable domain, with the rest obtained from reference TRBV7-6 and TRBJ2-7, is as follows: GAGVSQSPRYKVTKRGQDVALRCDPISGHVSLYWYRQALGQGPEFLTYFNYEAQQDKSGLPNDRFSAERPEGSISTLTIQRTEQRDSAMYRCASSSRTGGAGEQYFGPGTRLTVT.

As regards this clone: The same CDR3 is also encoded by other DNA sequences in this sample. The chain uses TRBV11-2 and TRBJ2-1, with D hard to call. Germline V gene data show CDR1 as SGHAT and CDR2 as FQNNGV. Between the trimmed V and J ends, which lost 4 bases and 0 bases, there was a span of 10 bases. The CDR3 is 15 residues long. The CDR3, as DNA: TGTGCCAGCAGCTCCCGACTGAGCTCCTACAATGAGCAGTTCTTC. It translates to CASSSRLSSYNEQFF.

The chain joins TRBV29-1 to TRBJ1-2, with D uncertain. This CDR3 is 14 amino acids long. Germline CDR1 is SQVTM and CDR2 is ANQGSEA. The germline V and J ends were trimmed by 6 bases and 4 bases, with 18 bases remaining between them. CDR3 amino acids: CSVGSSGISYGYTF. Here the CDR3 DNA reads TGCAGCGTCGGGAGTAGTGGGATTAGCTATGGCTACACCTTC.

This chain links TRBV2 with TRBJ2-1, with 9 bases that match TRBD2. From germline, CDR1 is SNHLY and CDR2 FYNNEI. V trimming: 0 bases; J trimming: 13 bases; junction bases outside the gene matches: 7. The CDR3 runs 14 residues. The CDR3 nucleotides are TGTGCCAGCAGTGAAGCAGGGGCGGGAGGGCCACAGTTCTTC. Encoded protein: CASSEAGAGGPQFF.

The V and J genes are TRBV6-6 and TRBJ2-3, with 8 bases matching TRBD2. Germline CDR1 MNHNY, CDR2 SVGAGI (reference sequence). The V gene end was trimmed by 5 bases and the J gene end by 0 bases; junction bases not matched to a gene: 7. The CDR3 has 16 amino acids. CDR3 amino acids: CASSRGTSGSTDTQYF. As DNA, the CDR3 is TGTGCCAGCAGTCGAGGTACTAGCGGAAGCACAGATACGCAGTATTTT.

The V gene is TRBV4-3, the J gene TRBJ2-7; D gene unclear. The V and J ends lost 4 bases and 3 bases respectively, with 16 bases between them. The CDR3 contains 15 residues. CDR1 is LGHNA and CDR2 is YSLEER in the germline V gene. The CDR3 region is CASSPDRFASYEQYF. CDR3 nucleotides: TGCGCCAGCAGCCCCGATCGATTCGCCAGCTACGAGCAGTACTTC.

The chain joins TRBV4-3 to TRBJ1-1; a possible D gene is TRBD1 (5 bases). The CDR3 is 14 residues long. Trimming pared 1 base from V and 4 bases from J, leaving 10 bases between. From germline, CDR1 is LGHNA and CDR2 YSLEER. The CDR3 here is CASSQVRGGTEAFF. In nucleotides, the CDR3 is TGCGCCAGCAGCCAAGTCCGGGGGGGCACTGAAGCTTTCTTT.

The chain is built from TRBV7-2 and TRBJ1-1, with D maybe TRBD1 (6 bases). Germline V gene sequence: CDR1 SGHTA, CDR2 FQGNSA. This CDR3 is 16 amino acids long. V was clipped by 2 bases and J by 8 bases, with 21 bases between them. CDR3 in amino acids: CASSLLSGTKTIEAFF. DNA for the CDR3: TGTGCCAGCAGCTTACTTTCCGGGACAAAAACGATAGAAGCTTTCTTT.